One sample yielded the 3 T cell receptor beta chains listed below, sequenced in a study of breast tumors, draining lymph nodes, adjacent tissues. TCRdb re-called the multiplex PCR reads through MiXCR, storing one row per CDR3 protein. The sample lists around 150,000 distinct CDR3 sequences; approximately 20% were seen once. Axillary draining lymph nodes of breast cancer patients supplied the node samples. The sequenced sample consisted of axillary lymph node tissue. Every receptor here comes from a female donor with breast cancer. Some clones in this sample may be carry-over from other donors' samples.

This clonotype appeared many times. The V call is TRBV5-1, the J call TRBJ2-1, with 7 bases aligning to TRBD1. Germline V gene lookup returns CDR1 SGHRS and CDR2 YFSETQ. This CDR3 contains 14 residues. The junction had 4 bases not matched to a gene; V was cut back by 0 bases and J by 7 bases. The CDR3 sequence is CASSLGDSANEQFF. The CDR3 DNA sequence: TGCGCCAGCAGCTTGGGGGACAGTGCAAATGAGCAGTTCTTC.

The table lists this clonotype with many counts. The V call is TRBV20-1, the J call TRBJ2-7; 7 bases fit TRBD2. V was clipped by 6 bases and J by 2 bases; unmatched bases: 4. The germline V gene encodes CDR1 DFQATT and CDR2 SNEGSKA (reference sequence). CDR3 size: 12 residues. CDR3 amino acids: CSAGGGAYEQYF. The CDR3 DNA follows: TGCAGTGCGGGGGGGGGTGCCTACGAGCAGTACTTC.

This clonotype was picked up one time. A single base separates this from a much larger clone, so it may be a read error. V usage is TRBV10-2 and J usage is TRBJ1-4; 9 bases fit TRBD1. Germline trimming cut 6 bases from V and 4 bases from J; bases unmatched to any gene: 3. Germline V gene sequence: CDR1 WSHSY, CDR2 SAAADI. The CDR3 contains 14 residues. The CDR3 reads CASRGQGGNEKLFF. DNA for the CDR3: TGCGCCAGCAGGGGACAGGGCGGTAATGAAAAACTGTTTTTT.